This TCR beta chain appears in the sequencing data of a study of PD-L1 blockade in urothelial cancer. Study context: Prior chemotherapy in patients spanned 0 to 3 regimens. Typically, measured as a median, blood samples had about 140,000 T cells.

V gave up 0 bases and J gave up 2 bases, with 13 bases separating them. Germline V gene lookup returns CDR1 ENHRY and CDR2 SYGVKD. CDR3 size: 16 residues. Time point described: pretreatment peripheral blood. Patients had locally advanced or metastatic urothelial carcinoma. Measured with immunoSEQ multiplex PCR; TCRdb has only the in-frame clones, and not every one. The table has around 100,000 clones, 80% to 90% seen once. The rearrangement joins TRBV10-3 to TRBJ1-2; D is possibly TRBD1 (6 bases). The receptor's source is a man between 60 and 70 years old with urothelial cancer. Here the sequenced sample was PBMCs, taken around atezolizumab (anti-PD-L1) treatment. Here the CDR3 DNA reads TGTGCCATCAGTGAGTCGCAGGACAGCAGGAACTATGGCTACACCTTC. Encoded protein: CAISESQDSRNYGYTF.